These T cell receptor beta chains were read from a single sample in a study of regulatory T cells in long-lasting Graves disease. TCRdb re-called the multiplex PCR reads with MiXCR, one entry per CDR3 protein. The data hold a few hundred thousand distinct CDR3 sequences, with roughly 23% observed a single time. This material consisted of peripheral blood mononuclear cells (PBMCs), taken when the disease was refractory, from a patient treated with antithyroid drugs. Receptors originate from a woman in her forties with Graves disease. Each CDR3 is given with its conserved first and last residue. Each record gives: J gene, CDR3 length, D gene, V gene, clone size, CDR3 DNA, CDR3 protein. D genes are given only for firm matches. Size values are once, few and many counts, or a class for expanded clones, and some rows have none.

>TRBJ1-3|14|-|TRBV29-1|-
TGCAGCGTTCTCGGCGGTGCCTCTGGAAACACCATATATTTT
CSVLGGASGNTIYF
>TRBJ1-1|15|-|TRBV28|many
TGTGCCAGCAGTTTATTCCAGGTCCTGAACACTGAAGCTTTCTTT
CASSLFQVLNTEAFF
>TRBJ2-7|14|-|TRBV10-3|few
TGTGCCATCAGCCTACTACAGGGAGCCTACGAGCAGTACTTC
CAISLLQGAYEQYF
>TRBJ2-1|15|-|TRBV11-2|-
TGTGCCAGCAGCTCTACGGACGGCCCCTACAATGAGCAGTTCTTC
CASSSTDGPYNEQFF
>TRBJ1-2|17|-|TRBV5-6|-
TGTGCCAGCAGTGATATATTCGTCGACACGAATAACTATGGCTACACCTTC
CASSDIFVDTNNYGYTF
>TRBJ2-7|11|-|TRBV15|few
TGTGCCACCAGCTGGGGGTCCCAACAGTACTTC
CATSWGSQQYF
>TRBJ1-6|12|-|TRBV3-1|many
TGTGCCAGCAGCGATAAACCCTCACCCCTCCACTTT
CASSDKPSPLHF
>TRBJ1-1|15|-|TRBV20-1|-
TGCAGTTCTTCGATTCGGGACAAGGGGATGGATGAAGCTTTCTTT
CSSSIRDKGMDEAFF
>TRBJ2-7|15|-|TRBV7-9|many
TGTGCCAGCAGCTTTCATCAGCGGCGGTTCGACGAGCAGTACTTC
CASSFHQRRFDEQYF
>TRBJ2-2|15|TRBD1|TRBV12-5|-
TGTGCTAGTGGTCCGGGACAGGGGGCTACCGGGGAGCTGTTTTTT
CASGPGQGATGELFF
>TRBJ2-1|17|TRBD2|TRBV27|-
TGTGCCAGCAGTTTATCGATTGCGGCTAGCGGGAAGCCTGAGCAGTTCTTC
CASSLSIAASGKPEQFF
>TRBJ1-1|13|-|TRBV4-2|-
TGTGCCAGCAGCATAAGTAGGGGCACTGAAGCTTTCTTT
CASSISRGTEAFF
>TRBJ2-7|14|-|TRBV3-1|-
TGTGCCAGCAGCCAAGGGACACCCCGTCCCGAGCAGTACTTC
CASSQGTPRPEQYF
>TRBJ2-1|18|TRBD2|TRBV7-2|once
TGTGCCAGCAGCCCGAACCCCCGACTAGCGGGAGGTATGAATGAGCAGTTCTTC
CASSPNPRLAGGMNEQFF
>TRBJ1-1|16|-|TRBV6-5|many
TGTGCCAGCAGTTACTCGCAGAATCGGAAAACGATTGAAGCTTTCTTT
CASSYSQNRKTIEAFF
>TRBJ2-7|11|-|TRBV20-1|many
TGCAGTGCTCGGACCTTATACGAGCAGTACTTC
CSARTLYEQYF
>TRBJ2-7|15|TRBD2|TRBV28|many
TGTGCCAGCAGAAAAAGACTAGCGGGCTCCTACGAGCAGTACTTC
CASRKRLAGSYEQYF
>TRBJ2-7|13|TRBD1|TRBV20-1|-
TGCAGTGCTCTACGGGACAGGGTCTACGAGCAGTACTTC
CSALRDRVYEQYF
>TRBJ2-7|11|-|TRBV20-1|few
TGCAGTGCTAGAGGGAGCATCGAGCAGTACTTC
CSARGSIEQYF
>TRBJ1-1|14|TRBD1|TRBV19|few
TGTGCCAGTAGGGGACAGGTTGGATTGACTGAAGCTTTCTTT
CASRGQVGLTEAFF
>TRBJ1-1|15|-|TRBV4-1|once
TGCGCCAGCAGCCAAGAAGGGCAGGGAGAGACTGAAGCTTTCTTT
CASSQEGQGETEAFF
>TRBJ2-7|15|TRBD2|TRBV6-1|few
TGTGCCAGCAGTCGCCGAGCGGGAAGCTCCTACGAGCAGTACTTC
CASSRRAGSSYEQYF
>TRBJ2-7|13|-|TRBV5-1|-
TGCGCCAGCAGCCCCATGTCGCGCTACGAGCAGTACTTC
CASSPMSRYEQYF
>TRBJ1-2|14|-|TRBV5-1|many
TGCGCCAGCAATCTTGGTCAGGAGAACTATGGCTACACCTTC
CASNLGQENYGYTF
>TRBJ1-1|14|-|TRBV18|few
TGTGCCAGCTCACCACGTAAGGGGAACACTGAAGCTTTCTTT
CASSPRKGNTEAFF
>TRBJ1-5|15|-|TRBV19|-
TGTGCCAGTAGTATTCTAACAGACAGCAATCAGCCCCAGCATTTT
CASSILTDSNQPQHF
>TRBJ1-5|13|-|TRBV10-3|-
TGTGCCATCAGTGAACAGGCTAATCAGCCCCAGCATTTT
CAISEQANQPQHF
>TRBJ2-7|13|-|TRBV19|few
TGTGCCAGTAGTATGGGGACAACCTACGAGCAGTACTTC
CASSMGTTYEQYF
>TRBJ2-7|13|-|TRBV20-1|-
TGCAGTGCTTCTTGGGGACTTTCCTACGAGCAGTACTTC
CSASWGLSYEQYF
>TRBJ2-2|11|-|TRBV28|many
TGTGCCAGCAGTTTTATCAGGGAGCTGTTTTTT
CASSFIRELFF
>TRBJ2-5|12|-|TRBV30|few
TGTGCCTGGAGTGTATTTCGGGGGACCCAGTACTTC
CAWSVFRGTQYF
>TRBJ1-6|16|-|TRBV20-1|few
TGCAGTGCGAAGAGGGTGGCAGGGGACCCTAATTCACCCCTCCACTTT
CSAKRVAGDPNSPLHF
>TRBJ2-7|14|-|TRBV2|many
TGTGCCAGCAGTGCCAAGCTTATCTCCTACGAGCAGTACTTC
CASSAKLISYEQYF
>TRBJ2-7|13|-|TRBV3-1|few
TGTGCCAGCAGCCCTTTCTCTTTAGCCGAGCAGTACTTC
CASSPFSLAEQYF
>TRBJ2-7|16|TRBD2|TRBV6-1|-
TGTGCCAGCAGGGGACTAGCGGGACTAGTCCCCTACGAGCAGTACTTC
CASRGLAGLVPYEQYF
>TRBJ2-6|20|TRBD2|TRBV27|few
TGTGCCAGCAGTTTAAGGTTCGGGACTAGCGGAGCAACTGGGGCCAACGTCCTGACTTTC
CASSLRFGTSGATGANVLTF
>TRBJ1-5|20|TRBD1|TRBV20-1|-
TGCAGTGCTAGGAACTTCCCGGACAGGGGTCGGTATCGGAGCAATCAGCCCCAGCATTTT
CSARNFPDRGRYRSNQPQHF
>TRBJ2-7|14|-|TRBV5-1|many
TGCGCCAGCCGGAGACAGGACTCCTCCTACGAGCAGTACTTC
CASRRQDSSYEQYF
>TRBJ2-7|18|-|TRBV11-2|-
TGTGCCAGCAGCTTAGCCAGGGGGATAGCGGGAAGCTCCTACGAGCAGTACTTC
CASSLARGIAGSSYEQYF
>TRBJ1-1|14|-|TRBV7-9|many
TGTGCCAGCAGCCCTGGGGCCTCGGGGACTGAAGCTTTCTTT
CASSPGASGTEAFF
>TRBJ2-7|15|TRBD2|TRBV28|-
TGTGCCAGCAGTACTTGGCTAGCGGGAGTCTACGAGCAGTACTTC
CASSTWLAGVYEQYF
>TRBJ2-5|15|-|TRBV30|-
TGTGCCTGGAGTGTACTAGTTTATAAGCAAGAGACCCAGTACTTC
CAWSVLVYKQETQYF
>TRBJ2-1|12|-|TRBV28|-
TGTGCCAGCAGTTTATGGCAGGGGGGGCAGTTCTTC
CASSLWQGGQFF
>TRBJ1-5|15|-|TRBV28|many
TGTGCCAGCAGTTTGGAACGCAGGGGCAATCAGCCCCAGCATTTT
CASSLERRGNQPQHF
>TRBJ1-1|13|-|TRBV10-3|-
TGTGCCATCGGGAGTGAGATGAACACTGAAGCTTTCTTT
CAIGSEMNTEAFF
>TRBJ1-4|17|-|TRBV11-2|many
TGTGCCAGCAGCTTAGAAGCCCCCCCCAGGGCCAGCGAAAAACTGTTTTTT
CASSLEAPPRASEKLFF
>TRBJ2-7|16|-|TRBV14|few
TGTGCCAGCAGCCAAGGATGGACAAGATGGGGATACGAGCAGTACTTC
CASSQGWTRWGYEQYF
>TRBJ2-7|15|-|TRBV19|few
TGTGCCAGTAGTATAGATTCGGGTGCCTCCTACGAGCAGTACTTC
CASSIDSGASYEQYF
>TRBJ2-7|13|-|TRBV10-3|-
TGTGCCATCAGTGTTGCAGGGACCTACGAGCAGTACTTC
CAISVAGTYEQYF
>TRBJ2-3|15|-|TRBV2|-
TGTGCCAGCAGCCGGACCTCATTCTTCACAGATACGCAGTATTTT
CASSRTSFFTDTQYF
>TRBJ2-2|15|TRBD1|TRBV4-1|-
TGCGCCAGCAGCGACAGGGGGATCATCACCGGGGAGCTGTTTTTT
CASSDRGIITGELFF
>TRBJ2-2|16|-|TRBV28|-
TGTGCCAGCAGTTCCGGACAGCCTCCGAACACCGGGGAGCTGTTTTTT
CASSSGQPPNTGELFF